The next 14 T cell receptor beta chains were all read from a single sample in a study of immune cell composition in non-small cell lung cancer. The assay was immunoSEQ multiplex PCR, and TCRdb's table has in-frame clones only and misses some. This sample has about 6,000 clones, with 87% found just once. The normal lung sample lay at least 3 cm, and maximally far, from the tumour. The specimen sequenced was non-adjacent lung tissue. These receptors were obtained from a human donor with non-small cell lung cancer.

This chain connects TRBV10-3 to TRBJ2-5; a possible D gene is TRBD1 (6 bases). Germline CDR1 ENHRY, CDR2 SYGVKD. The CDR3 loop spans 15 amino acids. Between the trimmed V and J ends, which lost 6 bases and 1 base, there was a span of 15 bases. In nucleotides, the CDR3 is TGTGCCATCAGATCACGACAGGAAGTCCAAGAGACCCAGTACTTC. Translated: CAIRSRQEVQETQYF.

The chain couples TRBV4-2 to TRBJ2-7; TRBD1 might be the D (8 bases). V lost 4 bases, J lost 7 bases, and 11 bases lay in between. Germline loops: CDR1 LGHNA, CDR2 YNFKEQ. This CDR3 contains 12 residues. CDR3 bases: TGTGCCAGCAGCCTACAGGGGGGGGAGCAGTACTTC. This sequence encodes CASSLQGGEQYF.

The genes are TRBV7-9 and TRBJ2-1; the match to TRBD2 covers 9 bases. Trimming took 2 bases from V and 7 from J; bases not matched to a gene: 9. Germline CDR1 and CDR2: SEHNR and FQNEAQ (reference sequence). The CDR3 totals 16 residues. CDR3 amino acids: CASSLSLAGLGNEQFF. The CDR3 nucleotides are TGTGCCAGCAGCTTAAGTCTAGCGGGGCTCGGGAATGAGCAGTTCTTC.

Only one count was recorded for this clone. The chain combines TRBV9 with TRBJ2-3, with 7 bases that match TRBD2. V dropped 0 bases and J dropped 7; count of bases not matched to a gene: 2. The CDR3 runs to 13 residues. Germline assignment: CDR1 SGDLS and CDR2 YYNGEE. The CDR3 coding sequence is TGTGCCAGCAGCGTAGGGGGGGGGTATACGCAGTATTTT. Its translation: CASSVGGGYTQYF. Complete variable domain (other parts from reference TRBV9 and TRBJ2-3): DSGVTQTPKHLITATGQRVTLRCSPRSGDLSVYWYQQSLDQGLQFLIQYYNGEERAKGNILERFSAQQFPDLHSELNLSSLELGDSALYFCASSVGGGYTQYFGPGTRLTVL.

The genes are TRBV6-5 and TRBJ2-1, with TRBD2 as a possible D gene (6 bases). The CDR3 is 15 amino acids. V lost 2 bases and J 7 bases, leaving 15 bases between the germline ends. CDR1 and CDR2 from the germline V gene are MNHEY and SVGAGI. The CDR3 loop is CASSYGVAVQNEQFF. The CDR3 bases are TGTGCCAGCAGTTACGGGGTAGCGGTTCAGAATGAGCAGTTCTTC.

V and J are TRBV9 and TRBJ1-2; D might be TRBD1 (6 bases). Germline loops: CDR1 SGDLS, CDR2 YYNGEE. This CDR3 comprises 11 residues. V lost 7 bases, J lost 5 bases, and 9 bases lay in between. In DNA, the CDR3 is TGTGCCAGCGGAGGACAGTATGGCTACACCTTC. Amino acids: CASGGQYGYTF.

The CDR3 DNA is TGTGCCAGCAGCTTCCAGTCCTACGAGCAGTACTTC. It is translated as CASSFQSYEQYF. This chain connects TRBV7-2 to TRBJ2-7, with D unclear. Per the germline V gene, CDR1 is SGHTA and CDR2 is FQGNSA. This CDR3 has 12 amino acids. Trimming pared 3 bases from V and 1 base from J, leaving 4 bases between. The whole variable domain, filled in from reference TRBV7-2 and TRBJ2-7, reads GAGVSQSPSNKVTEKGKDVELRCDPISGHTALYWYRQSLGQGLEFLIYFQGNSAPDKSGLPSDRFSAERTGGSVSTLTIQRTQQEDSAVYLCASSFQSYEQYFGPGTRLTVT.

The table lists this clone with a count of one. The chain couples TRBV18 to TRBJ2-7; D is uncertain. The V and J ends lost 5 bases and 2 bases respectively, with 13 bases between them. Germline V gene sequence: CDR1 KGHSH, CDR2 LQKENI. CDR3 length: 14 amino acids. The CDR3 region has the DNA TGTGCCAGCTCATCTAAGACAAACACCTACGAGCAGTACTTC. It is translated as CASSSKTNTYEQYF.

Only one count was recorded for this clone. The CDR3 coding sequence is TGCGCCAGCAGCGTCGGGACTGGGAGGGCAGATACGCAGTATTTT. Translated, it gives CASSVGTGRADTQYF. The gene calls are TRBV5-1 and TRBJ2-3; 7 bases agree with TRBD2. Germline V lookup: CDR1 SGHRS, CDR2 YFSETQ. J was trimmed by 4 bases and V by 4 bases; bases with no gene match: 9. This CDR3 spans 15 amino acids.

This clone was observed a single time. The chain recombines TRBV5-1 with TRBJ2-2; D may be TRBD2 (5 bases). Looked up from germline, CDR1 is SGHRS and CDR2 is YFSETQ. Deletions cut 0 bases from V and 8 bases from J, with 8 bases between. The CDR3 contains 13 residues. The CDR3 here is CASSLAREGELFF. The CDR3 DNA follows: TGCGCCAGCAGCTTGGCAAGGGAGGGGGAGCTGTTTTTT.

This chain links TRBV5-5 with TRBJ1-5; the D gene is possibly TRBD1 (6 bases). The CDR3 is 15 residues long. V was cut by 0 bases and J by 1 base, with 8 bases left in between. Germline CDR1 reads SGHKS; CDR2 reads YYEKEE (reference sequence). The CDR3: CASSLADSSNQPQHF. The CDR3 bases are TGTGCCAGCAGCTTGGCGGACAGCAGCAATCAGCCCCAGCATTTT.

This clone appeared once. The chain uses TRBV7-9 and TRBJ2-1, with TRBD2 matching over 11 bases. The V gene's germline CDR1 is SEHNR and CDR2 FQNEAQ (reference sequence). V shed 0 bases, J shed 0 bases, and the junction held 7 bases outside the gene matches. The CDR3 is 19 residues long. The CDR3 DNA is TGTGCCAGCAGCTTAGCACTAAGACTAGCGGGGAGCTCCTACAATGAGCAGTTCTTC. It encodes CASSLALRLAGSSYNEQFF.

This sequence joins TRBV19 and TRBJ2-7; 7 positions agree with TRBD1. This CDR3 comprises 12 residues. J gave up 6 bases and V 9 bases, and 8 bases lay outside the gene matches. CDR1 is LNHDA, CDR2 SQIVND, per germline (reference sequence). In nucleotides, the CDR3 is TGTGCCAGCAGAGACCCAGGGGGCGAGCAGTACTTC. Its protein is CASRDPGGEQYF.

The chain links TRBV7-3 to TRBJ1-2; TRBD1 aligns across 7 bases. The junction had 12 bases not matched to a gene; V was cut back by 3 bases and J by 8 bases. This CDR3 contains 15 residues. From germline, CDR1 is SGHTA and CDR2 FQGTGA. The CDR3 DNA is TGTGCCAGCAGCTTCCGGGGCACAGGGGCCGAGGGCTACACCTTC. Translation gives CASSFRGTGAEGYTF. Supplemented by reference TRBV7-3 and TRBJ1-2, the full variable domain reads GAGVSQTPSNKVTEKGKYVELRCDPISGHTALYWYRQSLGQGPEFLIYFQGTGAADDSGLPNDRFFAVRPEGSVSTLKIQRTERGDSAVYLCASSFRGTGAEGYTFGSGTRLTVV.